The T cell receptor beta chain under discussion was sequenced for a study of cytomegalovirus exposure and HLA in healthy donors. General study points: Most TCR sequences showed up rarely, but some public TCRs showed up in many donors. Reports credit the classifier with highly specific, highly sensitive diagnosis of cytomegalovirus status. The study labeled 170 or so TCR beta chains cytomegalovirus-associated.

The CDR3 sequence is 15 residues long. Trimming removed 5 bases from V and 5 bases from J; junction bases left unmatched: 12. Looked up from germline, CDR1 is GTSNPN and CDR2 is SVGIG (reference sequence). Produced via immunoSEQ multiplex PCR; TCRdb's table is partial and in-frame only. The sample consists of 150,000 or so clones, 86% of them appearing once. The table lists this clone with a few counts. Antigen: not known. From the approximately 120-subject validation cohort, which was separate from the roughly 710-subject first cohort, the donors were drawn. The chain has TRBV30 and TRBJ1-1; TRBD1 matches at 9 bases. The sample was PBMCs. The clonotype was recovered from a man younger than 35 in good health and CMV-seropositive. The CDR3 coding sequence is TGTGCCTGGGGGACAGGGTCGGGTGTGTGGACTGAAGCTTTCTTT. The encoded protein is CAWGTGSGVWTEAFF.